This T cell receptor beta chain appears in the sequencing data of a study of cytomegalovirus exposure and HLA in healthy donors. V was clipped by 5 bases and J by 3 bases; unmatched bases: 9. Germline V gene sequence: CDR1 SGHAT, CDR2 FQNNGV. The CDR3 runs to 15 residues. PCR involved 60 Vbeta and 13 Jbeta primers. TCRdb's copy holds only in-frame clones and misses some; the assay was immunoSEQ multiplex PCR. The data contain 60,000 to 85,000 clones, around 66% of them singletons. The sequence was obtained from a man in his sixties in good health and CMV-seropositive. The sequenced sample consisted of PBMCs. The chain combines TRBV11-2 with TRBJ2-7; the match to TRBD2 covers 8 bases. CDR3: CASSHSGGGGYEQYF. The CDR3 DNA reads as TGTGCCAGCAGCCACTCGGGAGGGGGAGGCTACGAGCAGTACTTC.